The subject of this entry is one T cell receptor (beta chain). The antigen remains unidentified. The CDR3 is made up of 14 amino acids. Germline V gene lookup returns CDR1 ENHRY and CDR2 SYGVKD. Trimming took 0 bases from V and 8 from J, leaving 11 bases between them. Generated by immunoSEQ multiplex PCR, the TCRdb table keeps only in-frame clones and is missing some. The repertoire holds 90,000 to 120,000 clones, with 65% to 75% as singletons. Each CD8 memory set brought CD45RO+ cells together with CCR7-negative CD45RA+ TemRA cells. This specimen comes from a study of shared clonotypes between healthy human individuals. As for the study in general: The study used three CD4 naive, three CD4 memory, two CD8 naive and one CD8 memory plate per donor.

Whole-study results and caveats: Shared clonotypes: about 5% naive CD4, under 4% naive CD8, roughly 2.4% memory CD4, under 0.5% memory CD8.

Sequenced sample: memory CD8+ T cells sorted from blood. As to subset: CD45RO+ cells pooled with CCR7-negative TemRA cells. The sequence was collected from a woman in her thirties in good health. This chain uses TRBV10-3 with TRBJ2-1; no clear D gene. The CDR3 loop is CAISESVSMDEQFF. Written as DNA, the CDR3 is TGTGCCATCAGTGAGTCGGTGAGCATGGATGAGCAGTTCTTC.